The next 4 T cell receptor beta chains were all read from a single sample in a study of regulatory T cells in long-lasting Graves disease. The TCR beta library used iRepertoire HTBI primers with Arm-PCR amplification of CDR3. TCRdb fed the multiplex PCR reads into MiXCR, producing one record per CDR3 protein. The data show roughly 320,000 distinct CDR3 sequences, 16% seen once. Time point specified: newly diagnosed GD, antithyroid drugs for less than 3 months. Preparation of the TCR library used RNA extracted from PBMCs. These data were likewise used in another study, on T cells in Graves' hyperthyroidism and ophthalmopathy.

Sequencing was performed on peripheral blood mononuclear cells (PBMCs), taken at new diagnosis, from a patient treated with antithyroid drugs. All receptors derive from a man between 40 and 49 years old with Graves disease.

This clonotype was seen many times. CDR3 region: CASGLTHRGPQGSPLHF. The CDR3, as DNA: TGTGCTAGTGGTTTGACCCACAGGGGGCCGCAGGGTTCACCCCTCCACTTT. The chain has TRBV12-5 and TRBJ1-6; the match to TRBD1 covers 9 bases. V lost 2 bases to trimming and J lost 9 bases; unmatched junction nucleotides: 11. CDR1 and CDR2 (germline): LGHNT, FRNRAP. CDR3 length: 17 amino acids.

The chain has TRBV3-1 and TRBJ2-4; D remains unclear. The CDR3 is made up of 13 amino acids. V lost 4 bases and J lost 13, with 17 bases in between. Germline loops: CDR1 LGHDT, CDR2 YNNKEL (reference sequence). CDR3 DNA sequence: TGTGCCAGCAGCCCCCTTAGGGTCAATGAGCAGTACTTC. It codes for CASSPLRVNEQYF.

The chain couples TRBV2 to TRBJ2-3; the match to TRBD2 covers 8 bases. The length of the CDR3 is 14 residues. V shed 7 bases and J 2 bases; nucleotides not matched to a gene: 5. CDR1 and CDR2 from the germline V gene are SNHLY and FYNNEI. CDR3 residues: CASTAGGYTDTQYF. CDR3 in DNA: TGTGCCAGCACGGCGGGGGGCTACACAGATACGCAGTATTTT. The variable domain in full, completed from reference TRBV2 and TRBJ2-3, reads EPEVTQTPSHQVTQMGQEVILRCVPISNHLYFYWYRQILGQKVEFLVSFYNNEISEKSEIFDDQFSVERPDGSNFTLKIRSTKLEDSAMYFCASTAGGYTDTQYFGPGTRLTVL.

This clonotype was seen ten or more times. The J gene is TRBJ2-7, the V gene TRBV12-3 or TRBV12-4; 12 positions agree with TRBD1. V dropped 4 bases and J dropped 6; count of bases not matched to a gene: 1. This CDR3 is 13 amino acids long. In DNA form, the CDR3 reads TGTGCCAGCAGTTGGGACAGGGGGCGCGAGCAGTACTTC. The encoded protein is CASSWDRGREQYF.